This record covers a single T cell receptor beta chain. What it binds is unknown. Using immunoSEQ multiplex PCR, the repertoire was profiled, and TCRdb retains in-frame clones only, with some absent. Of roughly 11,000 clones in the sample, roughly 85% were seen once. The entry originates in a study of STAT3 mutations in large granular lymphocyte leukemia. Study-level background: Over half of T-LGLL patients had one or more immunosuppressive regimens. General study findings and limits: Suggested: STAT3 mutation was not the ancestral event for these clonal expansions. All newly emerging clones after therapy were STAT3 wild type. In T-cell large granular lymphocyte leukemia, about half of patients showed multiple immunodominant subclonotypes.

V gave up 4 bases and J gave up 5 bases; unmatched junction bases: 1. The CDR3 sequence is 13 residues long. Germline V CDR1 and CDR2: LGHNT, FRNRAP. The chain is built from TRBV12-5 and TRBJ2-5; 10 nucleotides align to TRBD1. The sequenced sample was peripheral blood mononuclear cells. The sequence was obtained from a man at least 80 years old with T-cell large granular lymphocyte leukemia. Some clones in this sample may be carry-over from other donors' samples. CDR3 DNA: TGTGCTAGTGGTTCGGGACAGGGGGAGACCCAGTACTTC. This translates into CASGSGQGETQYF.